This T cell receptor beta chain originates from a study of Graves' ophthalmopathy and Graves' hyperthyroidism. Amplified material comprised TCR beta CDR3 regions derived from RNA transcripts. A first-round RT-PCR used HTBI primers, followed by a second-round multiplex PCR. TCRdb analysed the multiplex PCR reads with MiXCR anew, one entry per CDR3 protein. The sample holds fewer than 600,000 distinct CDR3 sequences, 13% to 15% seen once. General study points: Predictions made by the model for ophthalmopathy progression reached roughly 71% sensitivity and just under 75% specificity.

Germline V gene sequence: CDR1 SQVTM, CDR2 ANQGSEA. CDR3 size: 13 residues. The V end lost 3 bases, the J end lost 6 bases, and 15 bases lay between the germline ends. This clonotype was detected many times. Its cognate antigen is unknown. Other autoimmune diseases, uncontrolled infections, pregnancy and lactation each led to patient exclusion. This TCR derives from a woman in her thirties with Graves' ophthalmopathy. Material: blood. The chain carries TRBV29-1 and TRBJ2-7; a possible D gene is TRBD2 (6 bases). The CDR3 loop reads CSVEAGREGEQYF. The CDR3 region has the DNA TGCAGCGTTGAGGCGGGACGGGAAGGCGAGCAGTACTTC.